Presented here are 29 T cell receptor beta chains from one specimen sequenced in a study of blood T cells in healthy people across ages. Alongside a J-beta primer mix, a sample-barcoded 5' primer served in a second PCR lasting about 7 to 11 cycles. A single record per CDR3 protein comes from TCRdb applying MiXCR to the 5' RACE reads. The sample consists of 730,000 or so distinct CDR3 sequences, about 43% of them appearing once. Sequenced material: blood. The receptors were gathered from an elderly man in good health.

This clonotype turned up a few times. The chain carries TRBV3-1 and TRBJ1-1; D not resolved. Germline V gives CDR1 LGHDT, CDR2 YNNKEL (reference sequence). V lost 1 base, J lost 3 bases, and 9 bases lay in between. The CDR3 loop spans 14 amino acids. The CDR3 DNA reads TGTGCCAGCAGCCAAGCGTTGGGGTACACTGAAGCTTTCTTT. Translated: CASSQALGYTEAFF. Variable domain in full (rest from reference TRBV3-1 and TRBJ1-1): DTAVSQTPKYLVTQMGNDKSIKCEQNLGHDTMYWYKQDSKKFLKIMFSYNNKELIINETVPNRFSPKSPDKAHLNLHINSLELGDSAVYFCASSQALGYTEAFFGQGTRLTVV.

The chain carries TRBV6-2 or TRBV6-3 and TRBJ2-2, with D uncertain. CDR1 is MNHEY and CDR2 is SVGEGT in the germline V gene. CDR3 length: 14 residues. V lost 5 bases to trimming and J lost 5 bases, with 12 bases between them. DNA for the CDR3: TGTGCCAGCAGTGTTACCAGCGCGACCGGGGAGCTGTTTTTT. Translating gives CASSVTSATGELFF.

For this clonotype: Sequence at one end of the junction differs from germline and may be a read error. The chain couples TRBV5-6 to TRBJ2-3; perhaps TRBD1 as D (5 bases). The CDR3 runs to 14 residues. The germline V gene has CDR1 SGHDT and CDR2 YYEEEE. The DNA for the CDR3 is TGTGCCAGCAGCCCACGCTGGGGCGCAGATATGCAGTATTTT. Its protein product is CASSPRWGADMQYF.

This chain links TRBV28 with TRBJ1-1; D call uncertain. CDR3 length: 13 amino acids. V lost 3 bases, J lost 1 base, and 6 bases lay in between. Germline-derived CDR1 and CDR2 are MDHEN and SYDVKM. The CDR3 region is CASSFVRNTEAFF. The DNA for the CDR3 is TGTGCCAGCAGTTTTGTACGGAACACTGAAGCTTTCTTT.

The table lists this clonotype with a few counts. This chain connects TRBV7-2 to TRBJ2-7; D is perhaps TRBD2 (6 bases). V was pared by 1 base and J by 4 bases, with 23 bases between. The CDR3 extends over 18 amino acids. CDR1 SGHTA and CDR2 FQGNSA come from the germline V gene. The CDR3 loop reads CASSLDGSGGVILYEQYF. The DNA for the CDR3 is TGTGCCAGCAGCTTAGACGGGTCCGGAGGGGTCATTTTATACGAGCAGTACTTC. Filled out from reference TRBV7-2 and TRBJ2-7, the complete variable domain reads GAGVSQSPSNKVTEKGKDVELRCDPISGHTALYWYRQSLGQGLEFLIYFQGNSAPDKSGLPSDRFSAERTGGSVSTLTIQRTQQEDSAVYLCASSLDGSGGVILYEQYFGPGTRLTVT.

The chain links TRBV6-5 to TRBJ2-3; 9 bases align to TRBD1. The CDR3 has 15 residues. The trim removed 6 bases at V and 4 bases at J, leaving 8 bases unmatched. The germline V gene has CDR1 MNHEY and CDR2 SVGAGI. The CDR3 protein is CASRGQGRRPDTQYF. The CDR3 nucleotides are TGTGCCAGCAGGGGACAGGGTCGCCGGCCAGATACGCAGTATTTT.

The chain combines TRBV6-1 with TRBJ2-4, with D perhaps given as TRBD1 or TRBD2 (5 bases each). V dropped 4 bases and J dropped 1 base, with 11 bases sitting between them. Germline CDR1 is MNHNS and CDR2 is SASEGT. The CDR3 has 15 residues. The CDR3 DNA sequence: TGTGCCAGCAGTGCTCGAGAGGGGGCCAAAAACATTCAGTACTTC. Translating gives CASSAREGAKNIQYF.

This clonotype has just a few counts. The chain is built from TRBV11-2 and TRBJ2-1; TRBD1 matches at 8 bases. Looked up from germline, CDR1 is SGHAT and CDR2 is FQNNGV. Germline trimming cut 6 bases from V and 9 bases from J; bases unmatched to any gene: 7. The CDR3 consists of 13 residues. The CDR3 protein is CASRQTGDGEQFF. The CDR3 nucleotides read TGTGCCAGCAGGCAGACAGGGGACGGTGAGCAGTTCTTC. Full variable domain (outside the CDR3, taken from reference TRBV11-2 and TRBJ2-1): EAGVAQSPRYKIIEKRQSVAFWCNPISGHATLYWYQQILGQGPKLLIQFQNNGVVDDSQLPKDRFSAERLKGVDSTLKIQPAKLEDSAVYLCASRQTGDGEQFFGPGTRLTVL.

This clonotype was seen more than once but under ten times. The V gene is TRBV6-5, the J gene TRBJ1-1; D ambiguous. The CDR3 contains 13 residues. The ends were cut back, 7 bases at V and 3 bases at J, with 12 bases in the middle. CDR1 is MNHEY and CDR2 is SVGAGI in the germline V gene. CDR3 nucleotide sequence: TGTGCCAGCACCGATCACACGTACACTGAAGCTTTCTTT. Its protein is CASTDHTYTEAFF.

This clonotype was observed many times. V and J are TRBV7-9 and TRBJ2-7, with TRBD2 identical over 8 bases. Germline V gives CDR1 SEHNR, CDR2 FQNEAQ (reference sequence). V was pared by 3 bases and J by 3 bases, with 10 bases of the junction left unmatched. The CDR3 is made up of 16 amino acids. The CDR3 nucleotides read TGTGCCAGCAGCTTCCCCTCGGGAGGGAGCAACTACGAGCAGTACTTC. Protein sequence: CASSFPSGGSNYEQYF.

This clonotype was counted a few times. The chain couples TRBV6-6 to TRBJ2-7, with 7 bases that match TRBD2. The CDR3 totals 14 residues. The germline CDR1 and CDR2 sequences are MNHNY and SVGAGI (reference sequence). The trim removed 5 bases at V and 3 bases at J, leaving 7 bases unmatched. CDR3 sequence (DNA): TGTGCCAGCAGTCTGCGACTAGCCGACTACGAGCAGTACTTC. Its protein product is CASSLRLADYEQYF.

This chain links TRBV3-1 with TRBJ2-2; D is ambiguous. The V end lost 4 bases, the J end lost 4 bases, and 13 bases lay between the germline ends. The CDR3 is made up of 15 amino acids. CDR1 LGHDT and CDR2 YNNKEL come from the germline V gene (reference sequence). The DNA of the CDR3 is TGTGCCAGCAGCCCCAACCAATTGGGCACCGGGGAGCTGTTTTTT. Amino acids: CASSPNQLGTGELFF.

J is TRBJ2-1 and V is TRBV7-9, with 11 positions matching TRBD2. The CDR3 spans 16 residues. Germline lookup yields CDR1 SEHNR and CDR2 FQNEAQ (reference sequence). Trimming at V came to 1 base and at J to 5 bases, leaving 4 bases not matched to a gene. CDR3 in amino acids: CASSLVLAGGNNEQFF. CDR3 DNA sequence: TGTGCCAGCAGCTTAGTCCTAGCGGGGGGAAACAATGAGCAGTTCTTC.

This clonotype was counted between two and nine times. A read error is possible here, since a much larger clone lies one base away. V is TRBV29-1 and J is TRBJ2-5; TRBD1 or TRBD2 may be the D gene (5 bases each). This CDR3 has 12 amino acids. Trimming pared 4 bases from V and 11 bases from J, leaving 17 bases between. The V gene's germline CDR1 is SQVTM and CDR2 ANQGSEA. CDR3 amino acids: CSVGRDGNEQYF. The CDR3 DNA reads TGCAGCGTTGGCCGGGACGGCAATGAGCAGTACTTC.

The CDR3 spells CSAIRPSGRGNEQFF. The CDR3 coding sequence is TGCAGTGCCATACGTCCGAGCGGGAGGGGCAATGAGCAGTTCTTC. The gene calls are TRBV20-1 and TRBJ2-1; the match to TRBD2 covers 10 bases. Trimming removed 6 bases from V and 6 bases from J; junction bases left unmatched: 11. The germline CDR1 and CDR2 sequences are DFQATT and SNEGSKA (reference sequence). CDR3 length: 15 amino acids.

This clonotype occurred a few times. The DNA of the CDR3 is TGTGCCAGCAGCTTAGTTACCGGGACAGGGGGTTTTGTCCAACAGTTCTTC. As protein: CASSLVTGTGGFVQQFF. The chain uses TRBV7-9 and TRBJ2-1; 11 bases agree with TRBD1. This CDR3 comprises 17 residues. Germline lookup yields CDR1 SEHNR and CDR2 FQNEAQ (reference sequence). The trim removed 1 base at V and 13 bases at J, leaving 15 bases unmatched. Full variable domain (remainder filled in from reference TRBV7-9 and TRBJ2-1): DTGVSQNPRHKITKRGQNVTFRCDPISEHNRLYWYRQTLGQGPEFLTYFQNEAQLEKSRLLSDRFSAERPKGSFSTLEIQRTEQGDSAMYLCASSLVTGTGGFVQQFFGPGTRLTVL.

About this clonotype itself: Given a much more abundant clone one base away, this may be a read error. V usage is TRBV29-1 and J usage is TRBJ2-1; TRBD2 aligns across 7 bases. Germline loops: CDR1 SQVTM, CDR2 ANQGSEA. This CDR3 spans 13 amino acids. CDR3 protein: CSVRDYSYKEQFF. The CDR3 DNA follows: TGCAGCGTAAGGGACTACTCGTACAAGGAGCAGTTCTTC.

This chain connects TRBV27 to TRBJ2-7; D possibly uses TRBD1 or TRBD2 (5 bases each). Germline CDR1 reads MNHEY; CDR2 reads SMNVEV (reference sequence). This CDR3 has 14 residues. The V and J ends lost 6 bases and 0 bases respectively, with 12 bases between them. In DNA, the CDR3 is TGTGCCAGCAGAGTAAGGGACGGCTCCTACGAGCAGTACTTC. Protein sequence: CASRVRDGSYEQYF.

Points on this clonotype: A much larger clone differs by one base, so this may be a read error. The chain uses TRBV6-1 and TRBJ2-1; D not resolved. The DNA matches TRBJ2-7 better at its end, which makes the J call doubtful. This CDR3 has 13 amino acids. The germline V gene has CDR1 MNHNS and CDR2 SASEGT. The CDR3, as DNA: TGTGCCAGCTTGTTTGGCGGCGGAAATGAGCAGTACTTC. Protein product: CASLFGGGNEQYF.

The V call is TRBV6-5, the J call TRBJ2-3, with a tentative D call TRBD1 (6 bases). The V end was cut by 2 bases, the J end by 4 bases, with 13 bases between. The germline V gene encodes CDR1 MNHEY and CDR2 SVGAGI. The CDR3 has 15 amino acids. The CDR3 bases are TGTGCCAGCAGTTACGCAGGCCCAGGGGCAGATACGCAGTATTTT. It encodes CASSYAGPGADTQYF.

This clonotype was seen a handful of times. This chain links TRBV4-3 with TRBJ2-1; 9 positions match TRBD1. The V segment lost 2 bases and the J segment 9 bases; nucleotides outside the gene matches: 11. CDR3 size: 16 residues. Per the germline V gene, CDR1 is LGHNA and CDR2 is YSLEER. The chain's CDR3 is CASSQPGTGRSSEQFF. Written as DNA, the CDR3 is TGCGCCAGCAGCCAACCCGGGACAGGGAGGTCTAGTGAGCAGTTCTTC.

The chain is built from TRBV10-3 and TRBJ2-1; no definite D call. The germline gives CDR1 ENHRY, CDR2 SYGVKD. The CDR3 contains 15 residues. Trimming removed 0 bases from V and 3 bases from J, with 9 bases in between. The chain's CDR3 is CAISESMIGYNEQFF. The CDR3, as DNA: TGTGCCATCAGTGAGTCGATGATCGGCTACAATGAGCAGTTCTTC.

This chain joins TRBV14 and TRBJ2-7; possibly TRBD2 for D (5 bases). Trimming left V 2 bases short and J 0 bases short, with 8 bases between. The germline V gene encodes CDR1 SGHDN and CDR2 FVKESK. This CDR3 comprises 14 residues. The CDR3 bases are TGTGCCAGCAGCCAACGCGGGCGCTCCTACGAGCAGTACTTC. Translating it yields CASSQRGRSYEQYF. Full variable domain (outside the CDR3, taken from reference TRBV14 and TRBJ2-7): EAGVTQFPSHSVIEKGQTVTLRCDPISGHDNLYWYRRVMGKEIKFLLHFVKESKQDESGMPNNRFLAERTGGTYSTLKVQPAELEDSGVYFCASSQRGRSYEQYFGPGTRLTVT.

The rearrangement links TRBV6-5 to TRBJ1-2; 7 bases align to TRBD1. Looked up from germline, CDR1 is MNHEY and CDR2 is SVGAGI. This CDR3 contains 15 residues. V lost 2 bases and J lost 2; bases outside the gene matches: 5. This CDR3 reads CASSYVQGGNYGYTF. The CDR3 coding sequence is TGTGCCAGCAGTTACGTGCAGGGGGGGAACTATGGCTACACCTTC.

The table lists this clonotype with a count of one. This sequence joins TRBV6-5 and TRBJ1-1; TRBD1 agrees at 7 bases. This CDR3 comprises 14 residues. In germline, CDR1 is MNHEY, CDR2 SVGAGI. J gave up 4 bases and V 7 bases, and 9 bases lay outside the gene matches. CDR3 in amino acids: CASTNRGEGTEAFF. CDR3 DNA sequence: TGTGCCAGCACCAACAGGGGTGAGGGCACTGAAGCTTTCTTT.

A remark on this clonotype: A single base separates this from a much larger clone, so it may be a read error. The chain uses TRBV5-1 and TRBJ1-5; D uncertain. The V end was cut by 3 bases, the J end by 4 bases, with 14 bases between. CDR1 is SGHRS and CDR2 is YFSETQ in the germline V gene. CDR3 size: 15 residues. The chain's CDR3 is CASSSGTGRNQPQHF. The CDR3, as DNA: TGCGCCAGCAGCTCGGGTACCGGGAGAAATCAGCCCCAGCATTTT.

V and J are TRBV10-3 and TRBJ2-5, with D possibly matching TRBD1 (5 bases). The assigned J gene may be wrong: the sequence end matches TRBJ2-1 better. Germline-derived CDR1 and CDR2 are ENHRY and SYGVKD. The CDR3 runs to 13 residues. The CDR3 nucleotides read TGTGCCATCAGTGCAGGGTACCAAGAGACCCAGTTCTTC. This encodes CAISAGYQETQFF.

The gene calls are TRBV6-2 or TRBV6-3 and TRBJ2-4; D unresolved. V gave up 2 bases and J gave up 0 bases, with 8 bases separating them. The CDR3 has 15 amino acids. Germline V gene sequence: CDR1 MNHEY, CDR2 SVGEGT. The CDR3 sequence: CASSYGQIAKNIQYF. CDR3 nucleotide sequence: TGTGCCAGCAGTTACGGCCAGATAGCCAAAAACATTCAGTACTTC.

This chain connects TRBV27 to TRBJ1-6; TRBD1 aligns across 8 bases. Germline CDR1 and CDR2: MNHEY and SMNVEV (reference sequence). The junction had 4 bases not matched to a gene; V was cut back by 6 bases and J by 6 bases. The CDR3 sequence is 14 residues long. This CDR3 reads CASRRQGRNSPLHF. DNA of the CDR3: TGTGCCAGCAGGAGACAGGGGCGTAATTCACCCCTCCACTTT.